These T cell receptor beta chains were read from a single sample in a study of response to subunit inactivated influenza vaccine. TCRdb reprocessed the RT-PCR reads with MiXCR, giving one entry per CDR3 protein. This table has about 650,000 distinct CDR3 sequences, around a sixth appearing once. The specimen was PBMCs from blood, collected 11 to 12 days after vaccination. The receptor source for this set is a man aged 50 to 59 who received an inactivated influenza vaccine. The conserved cysteine and the conserved F or W are not part of the CDR3 here. The order of the fields is J gene, V gene, D gene, CDR3 protein. A D gene is named only where the DNA matches it firmly.

TRBJ2-7,TRBV15,-,ATSRAWTALY
TRBJ2-1,TRBV5-1,TRBD2,ASSSGLAATYNEQF
TRBJ2-4,TRBV19,-,ASSISARKNIQY
TRBJ2-2,TRBV19,-,ASSISTNTGELF
TRBJ2-3,TRBV4-1,-,ASSQDGQATTQY
TRBJ1-1,TRBV20-1,-,SARDVRGNTEAF
TRBJ2-3,TRBV12-3/TRBV12-4,-,ASSRVDTDTQY
TRBJ1-5,TRBV4-1,-,ASSQEGSSGQPQH
TRBJ1-1,TRBV4-1,-,ASSQDGLLNTEAF
TRBJ2-3,TRBV5-1,TRBD2,ASSRGTSGRADTQY
TRBJ1-1,TRBV6-1,-,ASSRDLNTEAF
TRBJ2-2,TRBV7-8,-,ASSLAMELF
TRBJ2-3,TRBV28,TRBD2,ASSRAGPSTDTQY
TRBJ1-3,TRBV4-2,-,ASSQEGGSGNTIY
TRBJ2-5,TRBV6-2/TRBV6-3,-,ASSYRRNFQETQY
TRBJ2-1,TRBV7-8,TRBD2,ASTDSRGGSYNEQF
TRBJ2-7,TRBV11-2,-,ASSLEGASYEQY
TRBJ1-1,TRBV12-3/TRBV12-4,-,ASSLARGYGTPNTEAF
TRBJ2-2,TRBV4-1,-,ASSQDGTWTGELF
TRBJ2-5,TRBV4-3,TRBD2,ASSQEIAGGKETQY
TRBJ2-4,TRBV12-3/TRBV12-4,-,ASSPGAAKNIQY
TRBJ2-7,TRBV27,TRBD2,ASSLSPLAGGNEQY
TRBJ2-5,TRBV7-9,-,ASSAGQTRQETQY
TRBJ2-7,TRBV12-3/TRBV12-4,-,ASSFPPRTYEQY
TRBJ1-6,TRBV28,TRBD1,ASSGRTGALYNSPLH
TRBJ2-7,TRBV4-1,-,ASSQDLSITYEQY
TRBJ2-3,TRBV5-5,-,ASSLTLRVGPPDTQY
TRBJ1-4,TRBV20-1,-,SARAQGLLEKLF
TRBJ1-5,TRBV6-1,-,ASRGPGGQPQH
TRBJ2-2,TRBV7-6,TRBD2,ASSLQGGFTGELF
TRBJ2-3,TRBV4-3,TRBD2,ASSQDFGGARFTDTQY
TRBJ2-3,TRBV10-3,TRBD2,AINPSRGLAADTQY
TRBJ1-4,TRBV10-3,-,AISDTGAFNEKLF
TRBJ2-3,TRBV6-1,TRBD1,ASRAEQGVNTDTQY
TRBJ2-7,TRBV20-1,TRBD2,SARDSSGASYEQY
TRBJ2-5,TRBV7-2,TRBD1,ASSLGGTGSVGETQY
TRBJ2-6,TRBV6-5,TRBD1,ASSYPTGKSGANVLT
TRBJ2-1,TRBV7-2,TRBD2,ASSQRLAELYNEQF
TRBJ1-1,TRBV5-1,-,ASSGGTGGTEAF
TRBJ2-1,TRBV12-3/TRBV12-4,TRBD2,ASSFPGLADNEQF
TRBJ2-3,TRBV5-5,-,ASSFSRGAPDTQY
TRBJ2-7,TRBV20-1,-,SADIYYEQY
TRBJ2-1,TRBV14,-,ASSHLAFHEQF
TRBJ2-2,TRBV28,TRBD2,ASSLWSSGRAGGELF
TRBJ2-7,TRBV24-1,-,AIRGPSYEQY
TRBJ2-1,TRBV7-8,-,ASSLSVVGLSYSYNEQF
TRBJ2-1,TRBV9,-,ASSSQELPTYNEQF
TRBJ2-2,TRBV6-1,TRBD2,ASRRDYLNTGELF
TRBJ2-3,TRBV14,-,ASSRRASPVNADTQY
TRBJ1-3,TRBV4-1,-,ASSQAESTNWYSGNTIY
TRBJ2-4,TRBV21-1,-,ASSKRTSVSENIQY
TRBJ2-4,TRBV6-2/TRBV6-3,-,ASSAPSVHLAKNIQY
TRBJ2-7,TRBV27,-,ASSTSTGDYEQY